The clone carrying this TCR beta chain occurred a few times. Its antigen is still unknown. 5'RACE primed from the constant segment yielded TCR alpha and TCR beta cDNA libraries bearing sample barcodes and UMIs. TCRdb independently ran MiXCR on the 5' RACE reads; one entry per CDR3 protein. This sample has about 140,000 distinct CDR3 sequences, with more than 13% found just once. The sample is drawn from a study of T-cell memory formation after mild COVID-19. Study outcomes and limitations: Some clones that responded turned up in pre-infection memory, which suggests that cross-reactive memory joined in. CD4+ contracting clones were found mainly in CM and EM, and CD8+ ones in EMRA.

The CDR3 contains 18 residues. Germline lookup yields CDR1 SGHVS and CDR2 FQNEAQ. Germline trimming cut 2 bases from V and 2 bases from J; bases unmatched to any gene: 9. V usage is TRBV7-8 and J usage is TRBJ2-3, with 11 bases lining up with TRBD2. This TCR was sampled from an adult woman who had mild COVID-19 (a few samples of this study predate the infection). Cell type and time point are not known. The sequenced material came from PBMCs or a T cell subset sorted from them (not recorded which). CDR3 sequence reads: CASSLPTLAGDPTDTQYF. The CDR3 DNA reads TGTGCCAGCAGCTTACCTACACTAGCGGGAGACCCCACAGATACGCAGTATTTT.